A single sample gave rise to the 10 T cell receptor beta chains below, sequenced in a study of T cell repertoires in cytomegalovirus infection. These receptors have no known antigen. In TCRdb, the reads were re-called with MiXCR into one record per CDR3 protein. The sample gives about 770,000 distinct CDR3 sequences, roughly 28% of which show up once; about an eighth is in the top ten. The sequences come from cultured CD8+ T cells from PBMCs, collected from culture after CMV antigen stimulation. The receptors shown here come from a human donor in good health (CMV status not recorded). Some clones in this sample may be carry-over from other donors' samples.

The chain uses TRBV5-4 and TRBJ1-2; the match to TRBD1 covers 7 bases. This CDR3 is built from 14 residues. The germline CDR1 and CDR2 sequences are SGHNT and YYREEE (reference sequence). With V trimmed by 1 base and J by 7 bases, 7 bases remained unmatched. For the CDR3, the DNA is TGTGCCAGCAGCTTGATTCAGGGGGTCCTTGGCTACACCTTC. Encoded protein: CASSLIQGVLGYTF.

V usage is TRBV18 and J usage is TRBJ2-7; no clear D. V was cut by 3 bases and J by 0 bases, with 15 bases left in between. The CDR3 has 16 residues. Germline-derived CDR1 and CDR2 are KGHSH and LQKENI. The CDR3 nucleotides are TGTGCCAGCTCACCGGGGTGGGGTCCAACCTCCTACGAGCAGTACGTC. Translating it yields CASSPGWGPTSYEQYV.

In this sample, this clonotype turned up many times. The V and J genes are TRBV19 and TRBJ1-5; D not certain. The CDR3 length is 15 residues. Trimming stripped 2 bases from V and 0 bases from J, with 8 bases between. Germline V gene data show CDR1 as LNHDA and CDR2 as SQIVND (reference sequence). CDR3 nucleotide sequence: TGTGCCAGTAGTATACGGCAGACTAGCAATCAGCCCCAGCATTTT. It codes for CASSIRQTSNQPQHF.

The J gene is TRBJ2-7, the V gene TRBV12-3 or TRBV12-4; 11 bases match TRBD1. The CDR3 has 19 residues. J lost 2 bases, V lost 5 bases, and 17 bases had no gene match. The CDR3 sequence: CASSDSGTGGTQVTYEQYF. In DNA, the CDR3 is TGTGCCAGCAGTGATTCCGGGACAGGGGGAACTCAGGTCACCTACGAGCAGTACTTC.

This clonotype was observed a handful of times. The chain has TRBV6-2 or TRBV6-3 and TRBJ2-1; tentative D call: TRBD1 (5 bases). This CDR3 is built from 12 residues. The V gene's germline CDR1 is MNHEY and CDR2 SVGEGT. Trimming left V 6 bases short and J 8 bases short, with 11 bases between. The CDR3 region is CASRDGADEQFF. For the CDR3, the DNA is TGTGCCAGCAGAGATGGGGCGGATGAGCAGTTCTTC.

The J gene is TRBJ2-5, the V gene TRBV20-1, with 7 bases matching TRBD1. The junction had 9 bases not matched to a gene; V was cut back by 1 base and J by 4 bases. The CDR3 loop spans 15 amino acids. CDR1 is DFQATT and CDR2 is SNEGSKA in the germline V gene (reference sequence). DNA for the CDR3: TGCAGTGCTAGAGGTGAAGAGGGGGCAGGAGAGACCCAGTACTTC. Translated: CSARGEEGAGETQYF.

This chain connects TRBV5-6 to TRBJ1-5; TRBD1 matches at 7 bases. Germline V gene sequence: CDR1 SGHDT, CDR2 YYEEEE. With V trimmed by 0 bases and J by 0 bases, 3 bases remained unmatched. The CDR3 loop spans 16 amino acids. The CDR3 loop is CASSLGDRFSNQPQHF. CDR3 DNA sequence: TGTGCCAGCAGCTTGGGGGACAGATTTAGCAATCAGCCCCAGCATTTT. Complete variable domain (other parts from reference TRBV5-6 and TRBJ1-5): DAGVTQSPTHLIKTRGQQVTLRCSPKSGHDTVSWYQQALGQGPQFIFQYYEEEERQRGNFPDRFSGHQFPNYSSELNVNALLLGDSALYLCASSLGDRFSNQPQHFGDGTRLSIL.

The chain couples TRBV18 to TRBJ2-7; 8 nucleotides align to TRBD1. V trimming: 6 bases; J trimming: 0 bases; junction bases outside the gene matches: 4. CDR3 size: 14 residues. CDR1 KGHSH and CDR2 LQKENI come from the germline V gene. The CDR3 sequence is CASSRTGISYEQYV. The CDR3 coding sequence is TGTGCCAGCTCCCGGACAGGGATCTCCTACGAGCAGTACGTC.

This clonotype has ten or more counts. This sequence joins TRBV7-6 and TRBJ2-1; possibly TRBD1 for D (6 bases). The CDR3 is 15 amino acids. V lost 1 base, J lost 2 bases, and 9 bases lay in between. Germline values: CDR1 SGHVS, CDR2 FNYEAQ. The CDR3 DNA reads as TGTGCCAGCAGCTTAGGGGGGCGACCCTACAATGAGCAGTTCTTC. This translates into CASSLGGRPYNEQFF.

This clonotype turned up a few times. The chain links TRBV27 to TRBJ2-7, with D uncertain. The CDR3 sequence is 14 residues long. From germline, CDR1 is MNHEY and CDR2 SMNVEV (reference sequence). V lost 3 bases, J lost 2 bases, and 11 bases lay in between. CDR3 nucleotides: TGTGCCAGCAGTTTGAGTGGGAACACCTACGAGCAGTACTTC. Translating gives CASSLSGNTYEQYF.